Listed here are 30 T cell receptor beta chains from one sample, sequenced in a study of beta chain features in type 1 diabetes. Expressed TCRB transcripts got sequenced, as all isolated RNA was reverse transcribed. The assay was immunoSEQ multiplex PCR, and TCRdb's table has in-frame clones only and misses some. The profile covers about 160,000 clones, with less than 9.5% appearing a single time and 0.65% taken by the ten largest. Sequencing input: central memory CD4+ T cells from blood. The receptors stem from a man in his late teens or twenties in good health.

The chain links TRBV7-3 to TRBJ2-1; D is perhaps TRBD2 (5 bases). The germline V and J ends were trimmed by 1 base and 9 bases, with 7 bases remaining between them. Germline loops: CDR1 SGHTA, CDR2 FQGTGA. The CDR3 has 12 residues. Here the CDR3 DNA reads TGTGCCAGCAGCTTAAGTGAGGGTGAGCAGTTCTTC. This sequence encodes CASSLSEGEQFF.

This clone has more than one count but fewer than ten. The chain recombines TRBV7-8 with TRBJ2-2; 7 bases are shared with TRBD2. CDR1 is SGHVS, CDR2 FQNEAQ, per germline. This CDR3 contains 17 residues. J lost 6 bases, V lost 5 bases, and 15 bases had no gene match. The CDR3 DNA reads as TGTGCCAGCAGCCTCCCGGGTGGTAGCGGGCTATCCGGGGAGCTGTTTTTT. Translated, it gives CASSLPGGSGLSGELFF.

This clone appeared many times. The chain couples TRBV5-6 to TRBJ2-1, with a weak D call TRBD2 (5 bases). CDR3 length equals 11 residues. The V gene's germline CDR1 is SGHDT and CDR2 YYEEEE. V lost 6 bases and J 9 bases, leaving 10 bases between the germline ends. The CDR3 spells CASILEREQFF. CDR3 nucleotides: TGTGCCAGCATACTAGAACGTGAGCAGTTCTTC.

CDR3 bases: TGTGCCAGCAGTGAAGACAGATATCACTACACCTTC. It translates to CASSEDRYHYTF. The V gene is TRBV2, the J gene TRBJ1-2; D gene uncertain. This CDR3 has 12 residues. Germline V gene data show CDR1 as SNHLY and CDR2 as FYNNEI. The ends were cut back, 1 base at V and 10 bases at J, with 10 bases in the middle.

V gene TRBV28 combines with J gene TRBJ2-1, with D possibly TRBD1 on 6 matching bases. CDR1 and CDR2 (germline): MDHEN, SYDVKM. The CDR3 sequence is 14 residues long. V was pared by 5 bases and J by 12 bases, with 20 bases between. The CDR3 region has the DNA TGTGCCAGCAGTCCGATCCGGACAGCCGCGTGGCAGTTCTTC. As protein: CASSPIRTAAWQFF. Combining the CDR3 with reference TRBV28 and TRBJ2-1 gives the whole variable domain DVKVTQSSRYLVKRTGEKVFLECVQDMDHENMFWYRQDPGLGLRLIYFSYDVKMKEKGDIPEGYSVSREKKERFSLILESASTNQTSMYLCASSPIRTAAWQFFGPGTRLTVL.

This clone was seen many times. V is TRBV29-1 and J is TRBJ2-5; 7 nucleotides align to TRBD1. The CDR3 has 13 amino acids. CDR1 SQVTM and CDR2 ANQGSEA come from the germline V gene. Germline trimming cut 3 bases from V and 3 bases from J; bases unmatched to any gene: 4. The CDR3 protein is CSVDNQGEETQYF. CDR3 nucleotide sequence: TGCAGCGTTGATAATCAGGGGGAAGAGACCCAGTACTTC. The full variable domain, rest sourced from reference TRBV29-1 and TRBJ2-5, is SAVISQKPSRDICQRGTSLTIQCQVDSQVTMMFWYRQQPGQSLTLIATANQGSEATYESGFVIDKFPISRPNLTFSTLTVSNMSPEDSSIYLCSVDNQGEETQYFGPGTRLLVL.

This clone appeared a few times. DNA of the CDR3: TGCGCCAGCAGCTTGGCCAAGCGGGACTACAATGAGCAGTTCTTC. Translating it yields CASSLAKRDYNEQFF. The rearrangement joins TRBV5-1 to TRBJ2-1; 7 bases map to TRBD2. CDR1 is SGHRS and CDR2 is YFSETQ in the germline V gene. V lost 0 bases, J lost 3 bases, and 3 bases stayed unmatched. The CDR3 consists of 15 residues.

The chain recombines TRBV5-5 with TRBJ1-3, with D unclear. V was cut by 1 base and J by 0 bases, with 5 bases left in between. The length of the CDR3 is 14 residues. The V gene's germline CDR1 is SGHKS and CDR2 YYEKEE (reference sequence). The CDR3, as DNA: TGTGCCAGCAGCTTGTTAGTCTCTGGAAACACCATATATTTT. Amino acid sequence: CASSLLVSGNTIYF.

The chain employs TRBV9 and TRBJ2-3; 9 bases map to TRBD2. V trimming: 4 bases; J trimming: 5 bases; junction bases outside the gene matches: 14. In germline, CDR1 is SGDLS, CDR2 YYNGEE. The CDR3 spans 17 residues. The CDR3 region is CASSPPRGAGGQDTQYF. CDR3 DNA sequence: TGTGCCAGCAGCCCCCCCCGGGGAGCGGGGGGTCAAGATACGCAGTATTTT.

The rearrangement links TRBV5-1 to TRBJ2-1, with D maybe TRBD1 (7 bases). CDR3 length equals 16 residues. V was clipped by 7 bases and J by 5 bases, with 22 bases between them. Germline V gives CDR1 SGHRS, CDR2 YFSETQ. Here the CDR3 DNA reads TGCGCCAGCGCCACAGGGGAAACTAGCATCCACAATGAGCAGTTCTTC. It yields the protein CASATGETSIHNEQFF.

This clone came up many times. This specimen includes other DNA sequences encoding the same CDR3. The rearrangement joins TRBV5-4 to TRBJ1-5; tentative D call: TRBD1 (5 bases). There are 13 residues in the CDR3. Per the germline V gene, CDR1 is SGHNT and CDR2 is YYREEE (reference sequence). Trimming took off 0 bases at V and 5 bases at J, with 6 bases between the two ends. CDR3 residues: CASSLGGDQPQHF. CDR3 nucleotides: TGTGCCAGCAGCTTGGGGGGGGATCAGCCCCAGCATTTT.

This clone was counted only a few times. The V gene is TRBV5-1, the J gene TRBJ2-5; TRBD2 matches at 9 bases. Germline loops: CDR1 SGHRS, CDR2 YFSETQ. CDR3 length: 16 residues. The V and J ends lost 0 bases and 0 bases, in that order; junction bases with no gene match: 3. DNA of the CDR3: TGCGCCAGCAGCTTGGATCTAGCGGGGTACCAAGAGACCCAGTACTTC. Protein sequence: CASSLDLAGYQETQYF.

V and J are TRBV28 and TRBJ1-2; 10 nucleotides agree with TRBD1. The V segment lost 6 bases and the J segment 6 bases; nucleotides outside the gene matches: 7. The CDR3 runs to 14 residues. Germline loops: CDR1 MDHEN, CDR2 SYDVKM. The CDR3 sequence is CASSPPGTGDGYTF. The CDR3, as DNA: TGTGCCAGCAGCCCTCCCGGGACAGGGGATGGCTACACCTTC.

The V gene is TRBV11-2, the J gene TRBJ2-5, with 10 bases aligning to TRBD1. The junction had 2 bases not matched to a gene; V was cut back by 3 bases and J by 4 bases. The germline gives CDR1 SGHAT, CDR2 FQNNGV. The CDR3 consists of 14 residues. CDR3 protein: CASSFDRGRETQYF. CDR3 coding DNA: TGTGCCAGCAGCTTCGACAGGGGGCGAGAGACCCAGTACTTC.

This clone was seen ten or more times. The chain couples TRBV30 to TRBJ1-4; D call uncertain. V dropped 0 bases and J dropped 7 bases, with 6 bases sitting between them. CDR3 length equals 12 residues. Per the germline V gene, CDR1 is GTSNPN and CDR2 is SVGIG (reference sequence). The CDR3 is CAWSVSREKLFF. Written as DNA, the CDR3 is TGTGCCTGGAGTGTTAGTCGTGAAAAACTGTTTTTT.

The chain recombines TRBV6-6 with TRBJ2-1; 10 bases map to TRBD1. This CDR3 contains 16 residues. Germline trimming cut 6 bases from V and 6 bases from J; bases unmatched to any gene: 11. The V gene's germline CDR1 is MNHNY and CDR2 SVGAGI (reference sequence). The CDR3 sequence: CASRSSGTGDGNEQFF. CDR3 nucleotides: TGTGCCAGCAGATCGTCCGGGACAGGGGATGGCAATGAGCAGTTCTTC.

This clone turned up a few times. The chain has TRBV4-2 and TRBJ2-7; TRBD1 aligns across 11 bases. Germline V gives CDR1 LGHNA, CDR2 YNFKEQ. The length of the CDR3 is 17 residues. Germline trimming cut 2 bases from V and 5 bases from J; bases unmatched to any gene: 11. The CDR3 region is CASSQSGSGQGGHEQYF. The CDR3 DNA reads as TGTGCCAGCAGCCAATCGGGGTCGGGACAGGGGGGCCACGAGCAGTACTTC.

The chain is built from TRBV30 and TRBJ1-1; unclear D gene. Germline CDR1 and CDR2: GTSNPN and SVGIG (reference sequence). V was shortened by 1 base and J by 4 bases, with 10 bases between the two germline ends. The CDR3 has 13 residues. CDR3 sequence: CAWSAYGGTEAFF. The CDR3 region has the DNA TGTGCCTGGAGTGCGTATGGAGGCACTGAAGCTTTCTTT.

This chain uses TRBV15 with TRBJ2-7; the D is unclear. Per germline, CDR1 LNHNV and CDR2 YYDKDF (reference sequence). Between the trimmed V and J ends, which lost 4 bases and 4 bases, there was a span of 17 bases. The CDR3 runs 15 residues. The CDR3 is CATSKQTDPRYEQYF. CDR3 nucleotide sequence: TGTGCCACCAGCAAGCAGACTGACCCTCGATACGAGCAGTACTTC.

The chain joins TRBV18 to TRBJ2-5; 9 bases fit TRBD2. Judging by the DNA end, TRBJ2-7 fits better; the J call may be wrong. Germline CDR1 KGHSH, CDR2 LQKENI. The CDR3 sequence is 15 residues long. The CDR3 nucleotides are TGTGCCAGCTCACCACCGATTAGCGGGAGCTACGAGCAGTACTTC. Translating it yields CASSPPISGSYEQYF.

In this sample, this clone turned up a few times. The CDR3 DNA sequence: TGTGCCAGCAGTCGGACAGGGCTGAACACTGAAGCTTTCTTT. It is translated as CASSRTGLNTEAFF. J is TRBJ1-1 and V is TRBV2; 8 positions agree with TRBD1. The germline V gene encodes CDR1 SNHLY and CDR2 FYNNEI. The CDR3 spans 14 residues. Unmatched junction bases numbered 2, after V lost 5 bases and J lost 0 bases.

This clone was seen more than once but under ten times. This chain connects TRBV6-5 to TRBJ1-2; D not resolved. The CDR3 has 14 residues. Germline V lookup: CDR1 MNHEY, CDR2 SVGAGI. Trimming took 3 bases from V and 3 from J, leaving 11 bases between them. The CDR3 region has the DNA TGTGCCAGCAGTTATAGAAGGGAGGACTATGGCTACACCTTC. It yields the protein CASSYRREDYGYTF.

This clone was seen only a few times. The chain is built from TRBV7-9 and TRBJ2-5; D not resolved. Germline V CDR1 and CDR2: SEHNR, FQNEAQ (reference sequence). Trimming left V 5 bases short and J 4 bases short, with 8 bases between. The CDR3 loop spans 12 amino acids. CDR3 residues: CASSPVVETQYF. DNA for the CDR3: TGTGCCAGCAGCCCGGTTGTAGAGACCCAGTACTTC. The full variable domain, its missing parts supplied by reference TRBV7-9 and TRBJ2-5, is DTGVSQNPRHKITKRGQNVTFRCDPISEHNRLYWYRQTLGQGPEFLTYFQNEAQLEKSRLLSDRFSAERPKGSFSTLEIQRTEQGDSAMYLCASSPVVETQYFGPGTRLLVL.

This clone was detected a few times. The genes are TRBV7-9 and TRBJ1-1, with D perhaps matching TRBD1 (6 bases). V was cut by 0 bases and J by 4 bases, with 24 bases left in between. CDR3 length: 19 residues. Looked up from germline, CDR1 is SEHNR and CDR2 is FQNEAQ (reference sequence). CDR3 protein: CASSLASARGGVRGTEAFF. The CDR3 region has the DNA TGTGCCAGCAGCTTAGCGTCCGCCAGGGGAGGGGTCAGAGGCACTGAAGCTTTCTTT.

This clone came up a few times. The chain is built from TRBV25-1 and TRBJ1-4; D is unresolved. V was cut by 0 bases and J by 5 bases, with 10 bases left in between. Germline V lookup: CDR1 MGHDK, CDR2 SYGVNS. The CDR3 extends over 15 amino acids. DNA for the CDR3: TGTGCCAGCAGTGAATATGTGACCGGGAATGAAAAACTGTTTTTT. Residues: CASSEYVTGNEKLFF.

This clone was seen a handful of times. The rearrangement links TRBV4-3 to TRBJ2-5; D remains unclear. Looked up from germline, CDR1 is LGHNA and CDR2 is YSLEER. CDR3 length: 16 residues. With 0 bases removed from V and 5 bases from J, the gap between germline ends came to 16 bases. The CDR3 is CASSQDWHRRGETQYF. The CDR3 region has the DNA TGCGCCAGCAGCCAAGATTGGCACAGACGTGGGGAGACCCAGTACTTC.

A few counts support this clone. This chain links TRBV6-6 with TRBJ1-6; 7 nucleotides line up with TRBD1. There are 15 residues in the CDR3. V trimming: 3 bases; J trimming: 5 bases; junction bases outside the gene matches: 4. Germline CDR1 MNHNY, CDR2 SVGAGI (reference sequence). For the CDR3, the DNA is TGTGCCAGCAGTTATACCGGGACAGATAATTCACCCCTCCACTTT. It encodes CASSYTGTDNSPLHF.

This clone was counted a few times. V is TRBV7-3 and J is TRBJ2-3, with 11 bases that match TRBD2. The CDR3 length is 16 residues. Germline CDR1 reads SGHTA; CDR2 reads FQGTGA. J lost 5 bases, V lost 1 base, and 5 bases had no gene match. CDR3 bases: TGTGCCAGCAGCTTAATGGGGCTAGCGGGAGGAGATACGCAGTATTTT. This encodes CASSLMGLAGGDTQYF.

The gene calls are TRBV18 and TRBJ1-6, with unresolved D. V gave up 1 base and J gave up 4 bases, with 8 bases separating them. The CDR3 sequence is 15 residues long. The germline V gene encodes CDR1 KGHSH and CDR2 LQKENI. In DNA, the CDR3 is TGTGCCAGCTCACCACGGGAGAGATATAATTCACCCCTCCACTTT. Encoded protein: CASSPRERYNSPLHF.

V is TRBV27 and J is TRBJ2-1; 10 bases are shared with TRBD1. The trim removed 3 bases at V and 9 bases at J, leaving 11 bases unmatched. This CDR3 region has 16 residues. Germline-derived CDR1 and CDR2 are MNHEY and SMNVEV (reference sequence). The CDR3 coding sequence is TGTGCCAGCAGTTTGTCCGGGACAGGGGTCCCGGGTGAGCAGTTCTTC. It specifies CASSLSGTGVPGEQFF.